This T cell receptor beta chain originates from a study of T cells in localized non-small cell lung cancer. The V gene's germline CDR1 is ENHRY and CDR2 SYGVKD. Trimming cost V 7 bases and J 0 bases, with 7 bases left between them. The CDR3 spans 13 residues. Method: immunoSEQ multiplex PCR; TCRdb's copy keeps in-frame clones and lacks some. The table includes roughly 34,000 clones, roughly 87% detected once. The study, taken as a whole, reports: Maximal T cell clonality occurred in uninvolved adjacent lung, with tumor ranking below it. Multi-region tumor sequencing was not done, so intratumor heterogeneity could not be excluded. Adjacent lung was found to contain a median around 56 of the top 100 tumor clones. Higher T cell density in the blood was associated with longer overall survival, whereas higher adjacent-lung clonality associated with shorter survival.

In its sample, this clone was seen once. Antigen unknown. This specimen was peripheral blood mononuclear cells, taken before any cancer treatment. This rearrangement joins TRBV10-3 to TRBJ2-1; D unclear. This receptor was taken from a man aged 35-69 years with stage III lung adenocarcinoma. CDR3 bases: TGTGCCATCACCGCGAGCTCCTACAATGAGCAGTTCTTC. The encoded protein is CAITASSYNEQFF.